The entry below gives a single TCR beta chain sequence along with its context. The sample is drawn from a study of monozygotic twins with inflammatory bowel disease. UMIs that had a 6-nucleotide sample barcode were put in using template switching. Using the 5' RACE reads, TCRdb records one entry per CDR3 protein without DNA. This table holds about 300,000 distinct CDR3 sequences. CDR1 SGHRS and CDR2 YFSETQ come from the germline V gene. The CDR3 contains 15 residues. The TCR originated in a human donor with ulcerative colitis or Crohn's disease, or a healthy co-twin of an affected twin (not recorded which). Sequenced input: blood. The rearrangement links TRBV5-1 to TRBJ1-3. The CDR3 spells CASSSGTTSGNTIYF. The full variable domain, with the rest looked up from reference TRBV5-1 and TRBJ1-3, is KAGVTQTPRYLIKTRGQQVTLSCSPISGHRSVSWYQQTPGQGLQFLFEYFSETQRNKGNFPGRFSGRQFSNSRSEMNVSTLELGDSALYLCASSSGTTSGNTIYFGEGSWLTVV.